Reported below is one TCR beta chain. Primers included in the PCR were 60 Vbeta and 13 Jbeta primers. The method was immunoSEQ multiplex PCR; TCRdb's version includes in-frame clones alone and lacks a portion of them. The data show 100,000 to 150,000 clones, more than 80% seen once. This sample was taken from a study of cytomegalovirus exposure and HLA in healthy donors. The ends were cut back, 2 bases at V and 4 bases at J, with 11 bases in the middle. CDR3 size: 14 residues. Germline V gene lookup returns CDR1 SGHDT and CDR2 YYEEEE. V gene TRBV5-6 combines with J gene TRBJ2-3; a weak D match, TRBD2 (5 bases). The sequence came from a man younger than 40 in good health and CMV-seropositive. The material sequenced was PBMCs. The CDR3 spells CASSFGLSSDTQYF. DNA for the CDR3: TGTGCCAGCAGCTTCGGACTCTCATCAGATACGCAGTATTTT.